These 24 T cell receptor beta chains were sequenced from one sample in a study of CD8 T cells in ankylosing spondylitis. Each CDR3 protein gets one entry after TCRdb re-called the 5' RACE reads with MiXCR. The sample has some 180,000 distinct CDR3 sequences, roughly 18% seen once; the top ten hold 4.3%. The specimen was blood, either unsorted or a sorted T cell fraction (not recorded which). The receptors here all came from a male donor aged 5-30 years with ankylosing spondylitis or in good health (not recorded which).

This clonotype was counted ten times or more. The rearrangement uses TRBV4-1 and TRBJ2-5, with 7 nucleotides matching TRBD2. Trimming at V came to 4 bases and at J to 4 bases, leaving 9 bases not matched to a gene. There are 15 residues in the CDR3. Germline V CDR1 and CDR2: MGHRA, YSYEKL. The CDR3 loop reads CASSRRSGGTETQYF. The CDR3 nucleotides are TGCGCCAGCAGCCGCCGGTCGGGGGGAACAGAGACCCAGTACTTC.

In its sample, this clonotype was seen many times. The chain joins TRBV12-5 to TRBJ2-1; 9 bases agree with TRBD1. Germline V lookup: CDR1 LGHNT, CDR2 FRNRAP. This CDR3 spans 16 amino acids. Losses at the gene ends were 2 bases for V and 6 bases for J; bases not matched to a gene: 8. The CDR3, as DNA: TGTGCTAGTGGTTTGAACAGGGGGCCGGTTGGCAATGAGCAGTTCTTC. Amino acids: CASGLNRGPVGNEQFF.

This clonotype was observed many times. The chain recombines TRBV20-1 with TRBJ1-5, with 11 bases identical to TRBD1. The CDR3 spans 17 residues. Germline V gene sequence: CDR1 DFQATT, CDR2 SNEGSKA (reference sequence). V was clipped by 3 bases and J by 1 base; unmatched bases: 8. The chain's CDR3 is CSARGTGGIGSNQPQHF. CDR3 sequence (DNA): TGCAGTGCTAGGGGGACAGGGGGTATAGGAAGCAATCAGCCCCAGCATTTT.

This clonotype was observed at least ten times. This rearrangement joins TRBV5-1 to TRBJ2-5, with 9 positions matching TRBD2. Germline-derived CDR1 and CDR2 are SGHRS and YFSETQ. Unmatched junction bases numbered 4, after V lost 4 bases and J lost 3 bases. This CDR3 comprises 14 residues. CDR3 nucleotides: TGCGCCAGCAGCACCGTAGCGGGGGAAGAGACCCAGTACTTC. Translating it yields CASSTVAGEETQYF.

This clonotype was recorded many times. The rearrangement joins TRBV6-5 to TRBJ2-3, with D perhaps matching TRBD1 (6 bases). The V end lost 5 bases, the J end lost 0 bases, and 9 bases lay between the germline ends. The germline V gene has CDR1 MNHEY and CDR2 SVGAGI. The CDR3 is made up of 14 amino acids. The CDR3 region is CASSTGHSTDTQYF. The DNA for the CDR3 is TGTGCCAGCAGTACAGGGCATAGCACAGATACGCAGTATTTT.

This clonotype was seen many times. The V gene is TRBV20-1, the J gene TRBJ2-1; tentatively, D is TRBD1 (6 bases). Between the trimmed V and J ends, which lost 0 bases and 2 bases, there was a span of 8 bases. The CDR3 has 14 residues. CDR1 DFQATT and CDR2 SNEGSKA come from the germline V gene (reference sequence). The CDR3 loop reads CSARDRGAYNEQFF. CDR3 DNA: TGCAGTGCTAGAGACAGGGGAGCCTACAATGAGCAGTTCTTC.

The chain couples TRBV12-3 or TRBV12-4 to TRBJ2-7, with TRBD2 identical over 10 bases. CDR3 size: 14 residues. Trimming took 4 bases from V and 4 from J; bases not matched to a gene: 4. The CDR3 loop reads CASSSSGSPYEQYF. CDR3 coding DNA: TGTGCCAGCAGTTCTAGCGGGAGTCCGTACGAGCAGTACTTC.

This clonotype showed up many times. The chain links TRBV30 to TRBJ2-6; a possible D gene is TRBD1 (6 bases). Germline CDR1 GTSNPN, CDR2 SVGIG (reference sequence). The CDR3 is 16 residues long. V shed 5 bases and J shed 0 bases, with 14 bases lying between them. As DNA, the CDR3 is TGTGCCTGGCCCAGACAGGTCTCCTCTGGGGCCAACGTCCTGACTTTC. Translating gives CAWPRQVSSGANVLTF.

This clonotype was seen many times. J is TRBJ1-5 and V is TRBV28; TRBD1 is a possible D gene (6 bases). The CDR3 sequence is 13 residues long. Germline assignment: CDR1 MDHEN and CDR2 SYDVKM. CDR3 in amino acids: CAGGGGGNQPQHF. DNA for the CDR3: TGTGCTGGGGGGGGGGGCGGCAATCAGCCCCAGCATTTT.

The CDR3 coding sequence is TGCGCCAGCAGCTTGAGGGCGGAATCGAACACCGGGGAGCTGTTTTTT. This sequence encodes CASSLRAESNTGELFF. The chain couples TRBV5-1 to TRBJ2-2, with unresolved D. V shed 1 base and J shed 0 bases, with 10 bases lying between them. The CDR3 is 16 amino acids. CDR1 SGHRS and CDR2 YFSETQ come from the germline V gene.

The V call is TRBV7-2, the J call TRBJ1-2, with TRBD1 matching 9 bases. Trimming removed 4 bases from V and 3 bases from J; junction bases left unmatched: 6. This CDR3 spans 15 amino acids. Germline-derived CDR1 and CDR2 are SGHTA and FQGNSA. This CDR3 is CASSSGQGLDYGYTF. CDR3 DNA sequence: TGTGCCAGCAGCTCGGGACAGGGCCTTGACTATGGCTACACCTTC.

The chain links TRBV29-1 to TRBJ2-3; 12 bases map to TRBD2. The length of the CDR3 is 14 residues. Germline-derived CDR1 and CDR2 are SQVTM and ANQGSEA. V trimming: 6 bases; J trimming: 4 bases; junction bases outside the gene matches: 5. The CDR3 region has the DNA TGCAGCGTGCAAACTAGCGGGAGGTCAGATACGCAGTATTTT. Its translation: CSVQTSGRSDTQYF.

This clonotype was picked up a small number of times. V usage is TRBV18 and J usage is TRBJ1-6; maybe TRBD1 (5 bases). V shed 2 bases and J shed 10 bases, with 12 bases lying between them. Germline V CDR1 and CDR2: KGHSH, LQKENI. CDR3 length equals 14 residues. Here the CDR3 reads CASSPWDEGSPLHF. The CDR3 DNA is TGTGCCAGCTCACCATGGGACGAGGGATCACCCCTCCACTTT.

This clonotype was counted many times. The V and J genes are TRBV12-3 or TRBV12-4 and TRBJ1-5; D not resolved. V dropped 3 bases and J dropped 2 bases, with 5 bases sitting between them. The length of the CDR3 is 13 residues. As DNA, the CDR3 is TGTGCCAGCAGTTTTGAGGGCAATCAGCCCCAGCATTTT. Encoded protein: CASSFEGNQPQHF.

This clonotype was recorded many times. The J gene is TRBJ2-7, the V gene TRBV7-9; D might be TRBD1 (5 bases). The length of the CDR3 is 14 residues. Germline V gene lookup returns CDR1 SEHNR and CDR2 FQNEAQ (reference sequence). V dropped 1 base and J dropped 2 bases, with 9 bases sitting between them. The CDR3 nucleotides are TGTGCCAGCAGCTTAGAGACAGCACCCTACGAGCAGTACGTC. It is translated as CASSLETAPYEQYV.

The rearrangement links TRBV25-1 to TRBJ2-1; a weak D match, TRBD2 (5 bases). There are 16 residues in the CDR3. Looked up from germline, CDR1 is MGHDK and CDR2 is SYGVNS. The V end was cut by 1 base, the J end by 7 bases, with 17 bases between. CDR3: CASSELDSAGVNEQFF. The CDR3 DNA reads TGTGCCAGCAGTGAATTAGACTCGGCGGGTGTTAATGAGCAGTTCTTC.

At least ten counts were recorded for this clonotype. This chain connects TRBV4-1 to TRBJ1-2; D is possibly TRBD1 (6 bases). CDR1 and CDR2 from the germline V gene are MGHRA and YSYEKL. Trimming removed 0 bases from V and 5 bases from J, with 10 bases in between. There are 14 residues in the CDR3. CDR3 nucleotide sequence: TGCGCCAGCAGCCAAGATAAGGGGGAGTATGGCTACACCTTC. As protein: CASSQDKGEYGYTF.

This sequence joins TRBV2 and TRBJ1-5, with 7 bases aligning to TRBD1. Germline V gene sequence: CDR1 SNHLY, CDR2 FYNNEI. V was clipped by 2 bases and J by 3 bases; unmatched bases: 4. The CDR3 runs 15 residues. This CDR3 reads CASSERDRPNQPQHF. CDR3 in DNA: TGTGCCAGCAGTGAACGGGACAGACCCAATCAGCCCCAGCATTTT.

The rearrangement links TRBV25-1 to TRBJ1-1; TRBD1 agrees at 11 bases. V shed 3 bases and J 2 bases; nucleotides not matched to a gene: 8. Germline CDR1 MGHDK, CDR2 SYGVNS. The CDR3 has 17 amino acids. The CDR3 coding sequence is TGTGCCAGCAGTGACCACGGGACAGGGGGAGCCAACACTGAAGCTTTCTTT. Amino acids: CASSDHGTGGANTEAFF.

The sample holds many counts of this clonotype. The chain is built from TRBV12-3 or TRBV12-4 and TRBJ2-7, with 7 bases matching TRBD2. This CDR3 is built from 14 residues. The junction had 9 bases not matched to a gene; V was cut back by 6 bases and J by 4 bases. The CDR3 DNA reads as TGTGCCAGCAGCCCTAGCTGGGAGGGTTACGAGCAGTACTTC. It encodes CASSPSWEGYEQYF.

This clonotype was counted at least ten times. The rearrangement uses TRBV14 and TRBJ2-5; no clear D gene. The V gene's germline CDR1 is SGHDN and CDR2 FVKESK. V was cut by 1 base and J by 1 base, with 16 bases left in between. CDR3 length: 17 amino acids. The CDR3 loop is CASSQVVRPRTQETQYF. DNA of the CDR3: TGTGCCAGCAGCCAAGTAGTACGGCCAAGGACCCAAGAGACCCAGTACTTC.

This clonotype was seen just once. The V gene is TRBV7-3, the J gene TRBJ2-2; D call uncertain. The CDR3 loop spans 12 amino acids. Germline CDR1 reads SGHTA; CDR2 reads FQGTGA. The V and J ends lost 4 bases and 5 bases respectively, with 5 bases between them. The CDR3 reads CASSYNTGELFF. The CDR3 DNA is TGTGCCAGCAGCTACAATACCGGGGAGCTGTTTTTT.

At least ten counts were recorded for this clonotype. The chain has TRBV25-1 and TRBJ1-1, with a possible D match to TRBD1 (6 bases). This CDR3 region has 15 residues. V was trimmed by 2 bases and J by 2 bases, leaving 12 bases between them. In germline, CDR1 is MGHDK, CDR2 SYGVNS. In DNA form, the CDR3 reads TGTGCCAGCAGTGAAGGTGGGGGCGGAAACACTGAAGCTTTCTTT. Encoded protein: CASSEGGGGNTEAFF.

This clonotype came up many times. The chain recombines TRBV6-5 with TRBJ2-7, with 7 bases lining up with TRBD1. Germline V lookup: CDR1 MNHEY, CDR2 SVGAGI. CDR3 length: 14 amino acids. The junction had 11 bases not matched to a gene; V was cut back by 10 bases and J by 2 bases. The CDR3 is CAIRRDSVTYEQYF. DNA of the CDR3: TGTGCCATCCGCCGGGACAGTGTAACCTACGAGCAGTACTTC.